This TCR beta chain was recovered during a study of blood T cell repertoires in COVID-19. In its sample, this clone was seen once. CDR3 length: 14 amino acids. CDR1 is SGHDT and CDR2 is YYEEEE in the germline V gene. Trimming cost V 6 bases and J 3 bases, with 12 bases left between them. The repertoire was sequenced with immunoSEQ multiplex PCR; TCRdb's copy has only in-frame clones and lacks some. This sample yields under 350,000 clones, of which around 89% are seen a single time; about 4.2% belongs to the top ten. The TCR sequence derives from a man in his forties with acute or convalescent COVID-19. The material sequenced was peripheral blood. This chain connects TRBV5-6 to TRBJ2-2; the D gene is possibly TRBD2 (6 bases). This chain's CDR3 is CASTPRGYTGELFF. CDR3 DNA sequence: TGTGCCAGCACCCCCCGGGGGTACACCGGGGAGCTGTTTTTT.